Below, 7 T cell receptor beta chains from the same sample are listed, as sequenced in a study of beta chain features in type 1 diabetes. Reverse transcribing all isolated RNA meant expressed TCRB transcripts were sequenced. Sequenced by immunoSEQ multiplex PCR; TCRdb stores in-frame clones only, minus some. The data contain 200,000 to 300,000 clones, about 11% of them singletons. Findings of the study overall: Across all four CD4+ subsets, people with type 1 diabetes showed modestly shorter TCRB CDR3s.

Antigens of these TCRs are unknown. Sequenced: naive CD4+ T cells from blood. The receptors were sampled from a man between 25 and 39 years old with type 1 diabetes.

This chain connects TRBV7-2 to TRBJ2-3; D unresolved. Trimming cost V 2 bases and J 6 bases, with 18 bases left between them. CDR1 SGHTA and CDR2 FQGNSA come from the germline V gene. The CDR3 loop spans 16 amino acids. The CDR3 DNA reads TGTGCCAGCAGCTTATTTGGTAGCAGCGTTGGGGATACGCAGTATTTT. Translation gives CASSLFGSSVGDTQYF.

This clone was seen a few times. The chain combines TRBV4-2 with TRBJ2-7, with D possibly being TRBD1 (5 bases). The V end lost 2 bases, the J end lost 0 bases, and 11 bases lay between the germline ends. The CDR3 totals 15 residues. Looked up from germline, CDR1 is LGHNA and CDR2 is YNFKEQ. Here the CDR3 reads CASSQLGAASYEQYF. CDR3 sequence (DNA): TGTGCCAGCAGCCAATTAGGGGCGGCCTCCTACGAGCAGTACTTC.

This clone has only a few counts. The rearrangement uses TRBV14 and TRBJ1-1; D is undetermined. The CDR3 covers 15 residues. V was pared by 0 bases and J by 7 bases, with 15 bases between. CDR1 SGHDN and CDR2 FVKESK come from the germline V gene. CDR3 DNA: TGTGCCAGCAGCCAAGATGGCAGCTGGGCCAATGAAGCTTTCTTT. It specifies CASSQDGSWANEAFF.

CDR3 region: CASSFSGDSYNEQFF. The CDR3 coding sequence is TGCGCCAGCAGCTTTAGCGGGGACTCCTACAATGAGCAGTTCTTC. The V and J genes are TRBV5-1 and TRBJ2-1; 8 nucleotides align to TRBD2. This CDR3 has 15 residues. Unmatched junction bases numbered 1, after V lost 2 bases and J lost 0 bases. The germline CDR1 and CDR2 sequences are SGHRS and YFSETQ.

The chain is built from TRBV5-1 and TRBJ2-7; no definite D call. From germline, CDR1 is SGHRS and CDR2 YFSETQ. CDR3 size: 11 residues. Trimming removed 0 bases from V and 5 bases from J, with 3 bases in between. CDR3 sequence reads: CASSLDNEQYF. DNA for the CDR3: TGCGCCAGCAGCTTGGACAACGAGCAGTACTTC.

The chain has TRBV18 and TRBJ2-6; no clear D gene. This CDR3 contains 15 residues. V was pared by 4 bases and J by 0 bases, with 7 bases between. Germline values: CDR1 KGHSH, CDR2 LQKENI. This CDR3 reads CASSLTPSGANVLTF. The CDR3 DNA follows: TGTGCCAGCTCACTCACACCCTCTGGGGCCAACGTCCTGACTTTC.

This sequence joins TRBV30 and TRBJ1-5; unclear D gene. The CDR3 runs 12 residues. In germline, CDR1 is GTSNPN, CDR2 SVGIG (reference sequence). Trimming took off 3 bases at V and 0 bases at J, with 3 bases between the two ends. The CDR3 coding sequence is TGTGCCTGGAGCGTTAGCAATCAGCCCCAGCATTTT. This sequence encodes CAWSVSNQPQHF. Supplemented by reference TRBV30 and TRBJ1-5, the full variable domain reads SQTIHQWPATLVQPVGSPLSLECTVEGTSNPNLYWYRQAAGRGLQLLFYSVGIGQISSEVPQNLSASRPQDRQFILSSKKLLLSDSGFYLCAWSVSNQPQHFGDGTRLSIL.